The 26 T cell receptor beta chains in this list originate from one sample, sequenced in a study of blood T cell repertoires in COVID-19 (dated by TCRdb to between 2020 and 2021). Library preparation was by the immunoSEQ multiplex PCR assay. Sourced from immuneACCESS, this table was stored by TCRdb with only in-frame sequences that have V and J called. A share of the clones is absent; for the studies checked, an unresolved V gene accounts for under half, and the remainder has no known explanation. The table for this sample lists roughly 400,000 clones; approximately 89% of them were counted only once. 2% to 2.5% of the sample is held by the ten biggest clonotypes. Sequences were obtained from peripheral blood. The receptors here all came from an older woman with COVID-19, enrolled during active disease.

The chain recombines TRBV9 with TRBJ2-3, with D perhaps matching TRBD2 (6 bases). The V end was cut by 4 bases, the J end by 3 bases, with 15 bases between. Germline V gene sequence: CDR1 SGDLS, CDR2 YYNGEE. The length of the CDR3 is 15 residues. CDR3 nucleotides: TGTGCCAGCAGCCAAGGGACTTTGGAAACAGATACGCAGTATTTT. It encodes CASSQGTLETDTQYF.

The chain recombines TRBV7-8 with TRBJ2-7; 9 nucleotides align to TRBD2. The CDR3 sequence is 15 residues long. Trimming took 1 base from V and 1 from J; bases not matched to a gene: 2. Germline loops: CDR1 SGHVS, CDR2 FQNEAQ. This CDR3 reads CASSLVSGGSYEQYF. The CDR3, as DNA: TGTGCCAGCAGCTTAGTTAGCGGGGGATCCTACGAGCAGTACTTC.

The chain carries TRBV12-3 or TRBV12-4 and TRBJ1-2, with 9 nucleotides matching TRBD1. Germline trimming cut 3 bases from V and 7 bases from J; bases unmatched to any gene: 3. This CDR3 contains 13 residues. The CDR3: CASSLGTGPGYTF. DNA for the CDR3: TGTGCCAGCAGTTTGGGGACAGGGCCTGGCTACACCTTC.

The chain has TRBV5-1 and TRBJ2-2, with D possibly being TRBD1 (6 bases). The CDR3 contains 15 residues. With 4 bases removed from V and 6 bases from J, the gap between germline ends came to 16 bases. Germline loops: CDR1 SGHRS, CDR2 YFSETQ. The chain's CDR3 is CASSPDRQYAGELFF. The CDR3 coding sequence is TGCGCCAGCAGCCCGGACAGACAATATGCCGGGGAGCTGTTTTTT.

Here the CDR3 DNA reads TGTGCCAGCAGCTTTACAGGGGGTAGCGATGGCTACACCTTC. Protein sequence: CASSFTGGSDGYTF. The chain couples TRBV7-9 to TRBJ1-2; 8 bases line up with TRBD1. The CDR3 covers 14 residues. The V and J ends lost 3 bases and 6 bases, in that order; junction bases with no gene match: 6. Per the germline V gene, CDR1 is SEHNR and CDR2 is FQNEAQ (reference sequence).

The V call is TRBV20-1, the J call TRBJ1-2; unclear D gene. V lost 3 bases and J 2 bases, leaving 10 bases between the germline ends. The CDR3 runs to 13 residues. The V gene's germline CDR1 is DFQATT and CDR2 SNEGSKA (reference sequence). CDR3 loop: CSASSLQNYGYTF. CDR3 DNA sequence: TGCAGTGCTAGTTCTTTACAGAACTATGGCTACACCTTC.

Worth noting for this clone: A read error may account for a junction end that differs from germline. The J gene is TRBJ2-3, the V gene TRBV5-5, with D possibly being TRBD2 (6 bases). Per the germline V gene, CDR1 is SGHKS and CDR2 is YYEKEE (reference sequence). This CDR3 has 16 residues. The CDR3 reads CASSLGTFIDTDTQYF. In nucleotides, the CDR3 is TGCGCCAGCAGCTTGGGGACTTTTATCGACACAGATACGCAGTATTTT.

V and J are TRBV2 and TRBJ1-3, with TRBD1 matching 8 bases. Trimming cost V 6 bases and J 0 bases; bases outside gene matches: 4. Germline loops: CDR1 SNHLY, CDR2 FYNNEI. The CDR3 runs to 15 residues. The CDR3 DNA is TGTGCCAGCAGCACTGGACAGGGCTCTGGAAACACCATATATTTT. It is translated as CASSTGQGSGNTIYF. The full variable domain, rest sourced from reference TRBV2 and TRBJ1-3, is EPEVTQTPSHQVTQMGQEVILRCVPISNHLYFYWYRQILGQKVEFLVSFYNNEISEKSEIFDDQFSVERPDGSNFTLKIRSTKLEDSAMYFCASSTGQGSGNTIYFGEGSWLTVV.

This chain links TRBV14 with TRBJ1-5, with a weak D call TRBD1 (6 bases). V lost 3 bases and J lost 9, with 12 bases in between. The CDR3 spans 13 residues. Germline CDR1 SGHDN, CDR2 FVKESK. DNA for the CDR3: TGTGCCAGCAGCCAGACAGGTTCTGGGCCCCAGCATTTT. It translates to CASSQTGSGPQHF.

The V and J genes are TRBV29-1 and TRBJ1-1, with 7 bases aligning to TRBD1. V gave up 4 bases and J gave up 1 base; unmatched junction bases: 3. The CDR3 totals 13 residues. Looked up from germline, CDR1 is SQVTM and CDR2 is ANQGSEA. CDR3 bases: TGCAGCGTTGCAGGGGGTACGAACACTGAAGCTTTCTTT. The encoded protein is CSVAGGTNTEAFF.

J is TRBJ1-3 and V is TRBV30, with D hard to call. The CDR3 has 14 amino acids. Trimming left V 0 bases short and J 0 bases short, with 6 bases between. Germline values: CDR1 GTSNPN, CDR2 SVGIG (reference sequence). The CDR3 coding sequence is TGTGCCTGGAGTGTAGCAGGCTCTGGAAACACCATATATTTT. This gives the protein CAWSVAGSGNTIYF.

The rearrangement uses TRBV12-5 and TRBJ2-7; 8 bases fit TRBD1. Germline lookup yields CDR1 LGHNT and CDR2 FRNRAP. Trimming took 5 bases from V and 3 from J; bases not matched to a gene: 12. This CDR3 has 16 residues. The CDR3 region is CASGPGQGLTIYEQYF. DNA of the CDR3: TGTGCTAGTGGTCCTGGACAGGGCCTTACCATCTACGAGCAGTACTTC.

The chain combines TRBV3-1 (or the pseudogene TRBV3-2) with TRBJ2-3, with 7 bases matching TRBD2. The V and J ends lost 2 bases and 1 base, in that order; junction bases with no gene match: 3. From germline, CDR1 is LGHDT and CDR2 YNNKEL (reference sequence). The CDR3 loop spans 15 amino acids. This chain's CDR3 is CASSQRSGGTDTQYF. Here the CDR3 DNA reads TGTGCCAGCAGCCAAAGGAGCGGGGGCACAGATACGCAGTATTTT.

The chain carries TRBV7-8 and TRBJ2-1, with a tentative D call TRBD2 (5 bases). Trimming removed 5 bases from V and 0 bases from J, with 14 bases in between. Germline assignment: CDR1 SGHVS and CDR2 FQNEAQ. There are 16 residues in the CDR3. CDR3 sequence reads: CASSRGPRSSYNEQFF. DNA of the CDR3: TGTGCCAGCAGCCGAGGGCCCAGAAGCTCCTACAATGAGCAGTTCTTC. Supplemented by reference TRBV7-8 and TRBJ2-1, the full variable domain reads GAGVSQSPRYKVAKRGQDVALRCDPISGHVSLFWYQQALGQGPEFLTYFQNEAQLDKSGLPSDRFFAERPEGSVSTLKIQRTQQEDSAVYLCASSRGPRSSYNEQFFGPGTRLTVL.

The chain uses TRBV7-9 and TRBJ2-1; 11 nucleotides agree with TRBD2. There are 17 residues in the CDR3. Per germline, CDR1 SEHNR and CDR2 FQNEAQ (reference sequence). Germline trimming cut 1 base from V and 6 bases from J; bases unmatched to any gene: 8. CDR3: CASSLEGGLAAINEQFF. CDR3 sequence (DNA): TGTGCCAGCAGCTTAGAAGGGGGACTAGCGGCGATCAATGAGCAGTTCTTC.

V and J are TRBV3-1 (or the pseudogene TRBV3-2) and TRBJ2-5; 10 nucleotides line up with TRBD1. The V and J ends lost 2 bases and 5 bases, in that order; junction bases with no gene match: 8. The germline gives CDR1 LGHDT, CDR2 YNNKEL (reference sequence). The CDR3 runs to 16 residues. This CDR3 reads CASSQHGQGDRETQYF. The CDR3 region has the DNA TGTGCCAGCAGCCAACATGGACAGGGGGACCGGGAGACCCAGTACTTC.

This clone has only a few counts. Its ends do not fully match the called genes, so a read error is possible. The chain carries TRBV7-7 and TRBJ1-1; D is ambiguous. The CDR3 is 14 residues long. Per germline, CDR1 SSHAT and CDR2 FNYEAQ (reference sequence). The DNA of the CDR3 is TGTGCTAGCAGCTTAGGAGTAGGGAGCACTGAAGCTTTCTTT. This codes for CASSLGVGSTEAFF.

This clone is a singleton in its sample. The V gene is TRBV24-1, the J gene TRBJ2-1; the D gene is possibly TRBD1 (5 bases). The germline V gene encodes CDR1 KGHDR and CDR2 SFDVKD. The CDR3 extends over 14 amino acids. Trimming removed 7 bases at V and 7 bases at J, with 16 bases between. The CDR3, as DNA: TGTGCCACCAGCCGTTCGGCAGGGTGGAATGAGCAGTTCTTC. Protein: CATSRSAGWNEQFF.

The CDR3 here is CASSSMTGLNTEAFF. CDR3 bases: TGTGCCAGCAGCTCCATGACAGGTCTGAACACTGAAGCTTTCTTT. This chain uses TRBV7-8 with TRBJ1-1; maybe TRBD1 (6 bases). The CDR3 has 15 amino acids. Germline V CDR1 and CDR2: SGHVS, FQNEAQ. The V end lost 4 bases, the J end lost 0 bases, and 12 bases lay between the germline ends.

V usage is TRBV2 and J usage is TRBJ2-5; 15 bases line up with TRBD2. This CDR3 region has 17 residues. J was trimmed by 3 bases and V by 2 bases; bases with no gene match: 4. In germline, CDR1 is SNHLY, CDR2 FYNNEI. CDR3 sequence: CASSELGLAGGKETQYF. The CDR3 region has the DNA TGTGCCAGCAGTGAATTGGGACTAGCGGGGGGTAAAGAGACCCAGTACTTC.

DNA for the CDR3: TGTGCCAGCAGTTACTTGGGACAGGGGAGCTCCTACGAGCAGTACTTC. Protein sequence: CASSYLGQGSSYEQYF. V gene TRBV6-5 combines with J gene TRBJ2-7; TRBD1 aligns across 10 bases. The CDR3 sequence is 16 residues long. V lost 1 base and J lost 0; bases outside the gene matches: 3. Per germline, CDR1 MNHEY and CDR2 SVGAGI.

This rearrangement joins TRBV6-5 to TRBJ1-2; D not certain. Trimming removed 0 bases at V and 6 bases at J, with 14 bases between. The CDR3 length is 15 residues. Germline V gives CDR1 MNHEY, CDR2 SVGAGI. The CDR3 DNA is TGTGCCAGCAGTTACTCGAGGGAAGCGGTGGATGGCTACACCTTC. Its protein product is CASSYSREAVDGYTF.

The chain employs TRBV5-1 and TRBJ2-1; tentative D call: TRBD1 (6 bases). Trimming took 4 bases from V and 0 from J, leaving 11 bases between them. CDR1 is SGHRS, CDR2 YFSETQ, per germline. This CDR3 comprises 15 residues. The CDR3 loop reads CASSTDSPSYNEQFF. DNA of the CDR3: TGCGCCAGCAGCACGGACAGTCCCTCCTACAATGAGCAGTTCTTC.

V gene TRBV14 combines with J gene TRBJ1-2; 8 bases are a match to TRBD1. From germline, CDR1 is SGHDN and CDR2 FVKESK. There are 15 residues in the CDR3. J was trimmed by 8 bases and V by 4 bases; bases with no gene match: 12. The CDR3 region has the DNA TGTGCCAGCAGCCCGGGACAGGATGGATTTCACGGCTACACCTTC. Translated: CASSPGQDGFHGYTF.

This clone was counted once. The chain links TRBV6-5 to TRBJ1-1; D not certain. The V gene's germline CDR1 is MNHEY and CDR2 SVGAGI. CDR3 length equals 14 residues. Between the trimmed V and J ends, which lost 4 bases and 0 bases, there was a span of 9 bases. The CDR3, as DNA: TGTGCCAGCAGTTTTAACGGGGTGAACACTGAAGCTTTCTTT. It translates to CASSFNGVNTEAFF.

The chain is built from TRBV20-1 and TRBJ1-2; the match to TRBD1 covers 8 bases. Trimming cost V 6 bases and J 9 bases; bases outside gene matches: 6. Germline V gene lookup returns CDR1 DFQATT and CDR2 SNEGSKA (reference sequence). The CDR3 covers 11 residues. Here the CDR3 reads CSAAQGASYTF. CDR3 DNA: TGCAGTGCGGCCCAGGGGGCGAGCTACACCTTC.